The 23 T cell receptor beta chains presented below share a single source sample, sequenced in a study of early stage breast cancer tumors. The protocol was immunoSEQ multiplex PCR, while the TCRdb copy is restricted to in-frame clones and leaves out a portion. The sample records over 15,000 clones, around 83% being singletons. The sequenced sample was blood. All receptors come from a person aged 65 to 79 with breast cancer.

The chain links TRBV30 to TRBJ2-7; possibly TRBD2 for D (5 bases). Trimming pared 2 bases from V and 3 bases from J, leaving 8 bases between. The CDR3 runs to 12 residues. CDR1 and CDR2 from the germline V gene are GTSNPN and SVGIG (reference sequence). The CDR3 is CAWSKSGYEQYF. CDR3 in DNA: TGTGCCTGGAGTAAGAGCGGCTACGAGCAGTACTTC.

The chain couples TRBV2 to TRBJ2-2, with a tentative D call TRBD2 (5 bases). Trimming left V 4 bases short and J 0 bases short, with 15 bases between. CDR1 and CDR2 (germline): SNHLY, FYNNEI. This CDR3 has 17 amino acids. The CDR3 nucleotides read TGTGCCAGCAGTGTGATTCCCCCAGCGGCGAACACCGGGGAGCTGTTTTTT. It codes for CASSVIPPAANTGELFF. The full variable domain, its missing parts supplied by reference TRBV2 and TRBJ2-2, is EPEVTQTPSHQVTQMGQEVILRCVPISNHLYFYWYRQILGQKVEFLVSFYNNEISEKSEIFDDQFSVERPDGSNFTLKIRSTKLEDSAMYFCASSVIPPAANTGELFFGEGSRLTVL.

The rearrangement links TRBV6-5 to TRBJ1-1; D not resolved. The CDR3 covers 13 residues. Germline values: CDR1 MNHEY, CDR2 SVGAGI. Trimming took 6 bases from V and 0 from J, leaving 8 bases between them. The CDR3 loop is CASSLGMNTEAFF. In nucleotides, the CDR3 is TGTGCCAGCAGCCTCGGGATGAACACTGAAGCTTTCTTT.

This clone was found once. This chain uses TRBV28 with TRBJ1-2; possible D gene TRBD1, 5 bases. The CDR3 is 13 amino acids. Between the trimmed V and J ends, which lost 3 bases and 1 base, there was a span of 6 bases. Germline assignment: CDR1 MDHEN and CDR2 SYDVKM. The CDR3 DNA reads as TGTGCCAGCAGTTTCGGACATAACTATGGCTACACCTTC. Its translation is CASSFGHNYGYTF.

The J gene is TRBJ2-1, the V gene TRBV11-2, with D possibly matching TRBD1 (6 bases). The CDR3 is 15 residues long. Germline V CDR1 and CDR2: SGHAT, FQNNGV. Between the trimmed V and J ends, which lost 2 bases and 2 bases, there was a span of 10 bases. Here the CDR3 DNA reads TGTGCCAGCAGCTTATCCCAGGGGCCCTACAATGAGCAGTTCTTC. Translated: CASSLSQGPYNEQFF.

V is TRBV7-6 and J is TRBJ2-5; possible D gene TRBD2, 5 bases. Between the trimmed V and J ends, which lost 0 bases and 7 bases, there was a span of 6 bases. The CDR3 spans 12 residues. The germline V gene has CDR1 SGHVS and CDR2 FNYEAQ. The chain's CDR3 is CASSLARGTQYF. CDR3 bases: TGTGCCAGCAGCTTAGCCCGGGGGACCCAGTACTTC.

The V call is TRBV6-5, the J call TRBJ1-1; 10 nucleotides line up with TRBD1. This CDR3 has 15 residues. The ends lost 5 bases at V and 2 bases at J; junction bases unmatched: 5. Germline values: CDR1 MNHEY, CDR2 SVGAGI. CDR3 in DNA: TGTGCCAGCAGTCGACAGGGGGCGGCTAACACTGAAGCTTTCTTT. This sequence encodes CASSRQGAANTEAFF.

V is TRBV19 and J is TRBJ2-3; D possibly corresponds to TRBD2 (5 bases). Germline assignment: CDR1 LNHDA and CDR2 SQIVND (reference sequence). With 1 base removed from V and 5 bases from J, the gap between germline ends came to 10 bases. The CDR3 consists of 14 residues. CDR3 sequence: CASSIAGVVDTQYF. For the CDR3, the DNA is TGTGCCAGTAGTATAGCCGGGGTCGTAGATACGCAGTATTTT. Variable domain in full (rest from reference TRBV19 and TRBJ2-3): DGGITQSPKYLFRKEGQNVTLSCEQNLNHDAMYWYRQDPGQGLRLIYYSQIVNDFQKGDIAEGYSVSREKKESFPLTVTSAQKNPTAFYLCASSIAGVVDTQYFGPGTRLTVL.

The V and J genes are TRBV2 and TRBJ1-4; 8 bases map to TRBD1. CDR1 SNHLY and CDR2 FYNNEI come from the germline V gene. This CDR3 contains 14 residues. V gave up 7 bases and J gave up 5 bases; unmatched junction bases: 6. The chain's CDR3 is CASTLTGGNEKLFF. DNA for the CDR3: TGTGCCAGCACCCTCACAGGGGGAAATGAAAAACTGTTTTTT.

The rearrangement links TRBV6-1 to TRBJ2-7; 10 positions agree with TRBD2. V shed 6 bases and J 3 bases; nucleotides not matched to a gene: 8. The CDR3 is 15 residues long. Germline V lookup: CDR1 MNHNS, CDR2 SASEGT. The CDR3 region has the DNA TGTGCCAGCAGGACCCTAGCGGGGGTGTTCTACGAGCAGTACTTC. Amino acid sequence: CASRTLAGVFYEQYF.

The chain employs TRBV7-8 and TRBJ1-1, with D tentatively TRBD1 (5 bases). This CDR3 spans 17 amino acids. Germline CDR1 SGHVS, CDR2 FQNEAQ. V was cut by 3 bases and J by 0 bases, with 17 bases left in between. CDR3 amino acids: CASSLEPLMDMNTEAFF. DNA for the CDR3: TGTGCCAGCAGCTTGGAGCCCCTTATGGACATGAACACTGAAGCTTTCTTT.

The chain uses TRBV7-9 and TRBJ1-2; D might be TRBD1 (5 bases). Germline lookup yields CDR1 SEHNR and CDR2 FQNEAQ (reference sequence). The length of the CDR3 is 13 residues. V dropped 3 bases and J dropped 8 bases, with 13 bases sitting between them. CDR3 residues: CASSFGGIGGYTF. The CDR3 nucleotides read TGTGCCAGCAGCTTCGGGGGAATAGGAGGCTACACCTTC.

CDR3 residues: CASSKGGGGETQYF. In DNA, the CDR3 is TGTGCCAGCAGTAAGGGGGGGGGCGGTGAGACCCAGTACTTC. The genes are TRBV9 and TRBJ2-5, with a weak D call TRBD2 (7 bases). V shed 5 bases and J shed 5 bases, with 16 bases lying between them. Germline CDR1 is SGDLS and CDR2 is YYNGEE. This CDR3 is built from 14 residues.

The table lists this clone with a count of one. The chain has TRBV5-6 and TRBJ1-1, with D possibly being TRBD1 (5 bases). V gave up 5 bases and J gave up 3 bases, with 14 bases separating them. The CDR3 contains 14 residues. Germline V lookup: CDR1 SGHDT, CDR2 YYEEEE. The CDR3: CASRRGRGYTEAFF. CDR3 nucleotides: TGTGCCAGCAGGAGAGGTAGGGGTTACACTGAAGCTTTCTTT.

CDR3 region: CASSSSGGAFRAGELFF. The CDR3 bases are TGTGCCAGCAGCTCCAGCGGGGGGGCGTTCCGGGCCGGGGAGCTGTTTTTT. The J gene is TRBJ2-2, the V gene TRBV5-4, with 10 bases that match TRBD2. This CDR3 spans 17 amino acids. The germline V gene encodes CDR1 SGHNT and CDR2 YYREEE (reference sequence). J lost 6 bases, V lost 3 bases, and 11 bases had no gene match.

The chain uses TRBV29-1 and TRBJ2-7; D perhaps matches TRBD1 (6 bases). Germline CDR1 SQVTM, CDR2 ANQGSEA. There are 13 residues in the CDR3. Trimming removed 5 bases from V and 0 bases from J, with 11 bases in between. CDR3 sequence (DNA): TGCAGCGTTCGGACGGACAGCTCCTACGAGCAGTACTTC. Translation gives CSVRTDSSYEQYF.

The chain links TRBV5-6 to TRBJ2-7; D unclear. CDR3 length: 13 amino acids. The V gene's germline CDR1 is SGHDT and CDR2 YYEEEE. Deletions cut 6 bases from V and 0 bases from J, with 10 bases between. CDR3 DNA sequence: TGTGCCAGCACGCGAGGATTCTCCTACGAGCAGTACTTC. This codes for CASTRGFSYEQYF. Full variable domain (outside the CDR3, taken from reference TRBV5-6 and TRBJ2-7): DAGVTQSPTHLIKTRGQQVTLRCSPKSGHDTVSWYQQALGQGPQFIFQYYEEEERQRGNFPDRFSGHQFPNYSSELNVNALLLGDSALYLCASTRGFSYEQYFGPGTRLTVT.

The chain links TRBV10-3 to TRBJ1-4; D may be TRBD1 (5 bases). The CDR3 length is 15 residues. Germline-derived CDR1 and CDR2 are ENHRY and SYGVKD. Trimming removed 0 bases at V and 8 bases at J, with 13 bases between. Here the CDR3 reads CAISESGGAGEKLFF. The CDR3 nucleotides read TGTGCCATCAGTGAGTCTGGAGGGGCAGGGGAAAAACTGTTTTTT.

V gene TRBV6-6 combines with J gene TRBJ1-1; 9 bases agree with TRBD1. The V segment lost 7 bases and the J segment 1 base; nucleotides outside the gene matches: 4. The CDR3 extends over 14 amino acids. Germline values: CDR1 MNHNY, CDR2 SVGAGI (reference sequence). The CDR3 reads CASTRGQGNTEAFF. The CDR3 DNA sequence: TGTGCCAGCACCAGGGGACAGGGGAACACTGAAGCTTTCTTT.

The J gene is TRBJ2-2, the V gene TRBV5-1; weak D call: TRBD1 (5 bases). Germline CDR1 reads SGHRS; CDR2 reads YFSETQ. The CDR3 extends over 16 amino acids. Trimming removed 3 bases from V and 4 bases from J, with 16 bases in between. The DNA for the CDR3 is TGCGCCAGCAGCTCCCGGACACACTCAGGCACCGGGGAGCTGTTTTTT. This translates into CASSSRTHSGTGELFF.

Only a few counts were recorded for this clone. The V gene is TRBV29-1, the J gene TRBJ1-1, with 7 bases that match TRBD1. The CDR3 contains 13 residues. Germline CDR1 is SQVTM and CDR2 is ANQGSEA. V was pared by 3 bases and J by 4 bases, with 5 bases of the junction left unmatched. The CDR3, as DNA: TGCAGCGTTGACAGGGGGTTAAGCACTGAAGCTTTCTTT. Translating it yields CSVDRGLSTEAFF.

The V gene is TRBV5-1, the J gene TRBJ1-1, with 7 positions matching TRBD1. Germline trimming cut 9 bases from V and 4 bases from J; bases unmatched to any gene: 9. The length of the CDR3 is 13 residues. Germline V lookup: CDR1 SGHRS, CDR2 YFSETQ. For the CDR3, the DNA is TGCGCCACCTCGAACAGGGGTCCCACTGAAGCTTTCTTT. Translation gives CATSNRGPTEAFF.

This chain uses TRBV28 with TRBJ1-4; D possibly corresponds to TRBD1 (6 bases). CDR3 length: 14 amino acids. CDR1 and CDR2 (germline): MDHEN, SYDVKM. Trimming left V 1 base short and J 5 bases short, with 8 bases between. The CDR3 loop is CASSLSGVNEKLFF. CDR3 in DNA: TGTGCCAGCAGTTTATCAGGGGTCAATGAAAAACTGTTTTTT.